This T cell receptor beta chain comes out of a study of T cell responses to AZD1222 COVID-19 vaccine. This clone was recorded only once. The table came from immunoSEQ multiplex PCR; TCRdb's copy has only in-frame clones and leaves some out. The top ten hold approximately 3% of the sample, which has some 97,000 clones, around 87% seen once. The material sequenced was peripheral blood, taken on day 0 of AZD1222 vaccination. The clonotype was recovered from an adult in good health.

CDR3 in amino acids: CASITTGTGDTVNYGYTF. The CDR3 bases are TGTGCCAGCATTACGACAGGGACAGGGGACACTGTTAACTATGGCTACACCTTC. The chain uses TRBV9 and TRBJ1-2, with TRBD1 matching over 10 bases. The CDR3 is 18 amino acids. CDR1 and CDR2 from the germline V gene are SGDLS and YYNGEE. V lost 6 bases and J lost 1; bases outside the gene matches: 15. The whole variable domain, filled in from reference TRBV9 and TRBJ1-2, reads DSGVTQTPKHLITATGQRVTLRCSPRSGDLSVYWYQQSLDQGLQFLIQYYNGEERAKGNILERFSAQQFPDLHSELNLSSLELGDSALYFCASITTGTGDTVNYGYTFGSGTRLTVV.